These 27 T cell receptor beta chains were sequenced from one sample in a study of T-cell reconstitution after alpha-beta-depleted transplantation in children. Library preparation (for TCRbeta) was performed with unique molecular identifiers. TCRdb analysed the PCR reads with MiXCR anew, one entry per CDR3 protein. The table lists 40,000 to 55,000 distinct CDR3 sequences, 5.8% of them singletons, with 30% in the top ten. The specimen comprised PBMCs, mostly from graft donor cells, sampled 60 days after TCRalphabeta/CD19-depleted stem cell transplant. These receptors all come from a female patient between 2 and 15 years old who had a stem cell transplant for aplastic anemia, so the T cells may come from the graft donor.

This clonotype turned up a few times. The rearrangement links TRBV5-8 to TRBJ1-4; 7 bases fit TRBD1. CDR1 and CDR2 (germline): SGHTS, YDEGEE. The V and J ends lost 9 bases and 4 bases, in that order; junction bases with no gene match: 9. The CDR3 is 14 residues long. The DNA for the CDR3 is TGTGCCACCTACAGGACAGGTCTTAATGAAAAACTGTTTTTT. It is translated as CATYRTGLNEKLFF.

This clonotype showed up many times. The chain joins TRBV29-1 to TRBJ1-1; D is undetermined. V was trimmed by 4 bases and J by 5 bases, leaving 11 bases between them. In germline, CDR1 is SQVTM, CDR2 ANQGSEA. This CDR3 is built from 12 residues. The CDR3 DNA reads TGCAGCGTTGCAGGCTCTCGGACTGAAGCTTTCTTT. Protein sequence: CSVAGSRTEAFF.

The rearrangement joins TRBV5-1 to TRBJ2-5; perhaps TRBD2 as D (6 bases). This CDR3 is 17 amino acids long. Germline-derived CDR1 and CDR2 are SGHRS and YFSETQ. The germline V and J ends were trimmed by 4 bases and 2 bases, with 21 bases remaining between them. This chain's CDR3 is CASSRQTSAIPQETQYF. The CDR3, as DNA: TGCGCCAGCAGCCGCCAGACTAGTGCTATCCCTCAAGAGACCCAGTACTTC.

This clonotype was recorded many times. The chain recombines TRBV20-1 with TRBJ2-3, with TRBD2 matching over 12 bases. The CDR3 consists of 14 residues. CDR1 is DFQATT, CDR2 SNEGSKA, per germline (reference sequence). Losses at the gene ends were 6 bases for V and 6 bases for J; bases not matched to a gene: 7. The CDR3 DNA follows: TGCAGTGCGACTAGCGGGAGTGCACACGATACGCAGTATTTT. Amino acid sequence: CSATSGSAHDTQYF.

This clonotype was seen at least ten times. J is TRBJ2-3 and V is TRBV6-5; either TRBD1 or TRBD2 may fit D (6 bases each). The CDR3 has 18 residues. CDR1 MNHEY and CDR2 SVGAGI come from the germline V gene. V lost 6 bases to trimming and J lost 0 bases, with 22 bases between them. CDR3 in amino acids: CASSPGGFGIWSTDTQYF. The CDR3 bases are TGTGCCAGCAGCCCCGGGGGCTTCGGAATCTGGAGCACAGATACGCAGTATTTT.

The sample holds a few counts of this clonotype. CDR3 DNA: TGCAGCGTTGGGGCTAGCGGGAGGGTTGAGCAGTACTTC. Protein product: CSVGASGRVEQYF. This chain connects TRBV29-1 to TRBJ2-7; 12 bases match TRBD2. V was clipped by 4 bases and J by 7 bases; unmatched bases: 5. Germline values: CDR1 SQVTM, CDR2 ANQGSEA. This CDR3 has 13 amino acids.

This clonotype occurred many times. The chain employs TRBV5-1 and TRBJ1-4; TRBD1 is a possible D gene (5 bases). In germline, CDR1 is SGHRS, CDR2 YFSETQ. This CDR3 contains 15 residues. The ends were cut back, 9 bases at V and 0 bases at J, with 15 bases in the middle. CDR3 DNA: TGCGCCACCTCCAGAGGGGATTCAACTAATGAAAAACTGTTTTTT. Amino acids: CATSRGDSTNEKLFF.

This clonotype has ten or more counts. The chain is built from TRBV28 and TRBJ2-5, with 9 bases fitting TRBD1. Trimming removed 1 base from V and 5 bases from J; junction bases left unmatched: 8. The length of the CDR3 is 16 residues. Germline values: CDR1 MDHEN, CDR2 SYDVKM. This CDR3 reads CASSLSGQGSGETQYF. CDR3 DNA: TGTGCCAGCAGTTTATCGGGACAGGGTTCGGGGGAGACCCAGTACTTC.

In this sample, this clonotype turned up many times. CDR3 in amino acids: CASSPPVASTDTQYF. The CDR3 nucleotides read TGTGCCAGCTCACCACCAGTTGCTAGCACAGATACGCAGTATTTT. The rearrangement uses TRBV18 and TRBJ2-3; D gene ambiguous. Germline CDR1 KGHSH, CDR2 LQKENI. The CDR3 spans 15 residues. V lost 0 bases and J lost 0, with 7 bases in between.

In its sample, this clonotype was seen many times. The V and J genes are TRBV5-1 and TRBJ2-1; D remains ambiguous. The V and J ends lost 2 bases and 6 bases respectively, with 6 bases between them. The CDR3 totals 12 residues. In germline, CDR1 is SGHRS, CDR2 YFSETQ. The CDR3 sequence: CASSLFRNEQFF. The CDR3 DNA reads TGCGCCAGCAGCTTATTCCGCAATGAGCAGTTCTTC. Variable domain in full (rest from reference TRBV5-1 and TRBJ2-1): KAGVTQTPRYLIKTRGQQVTLSCSPISGHRSVSWYQQTPGQGLQFLFEYFSETQRNKGNFPGRFSGRQFSNSRSEMNVSTLELGDSALYLCASSLFRNEQFFGPGTRLTVL.

This clonotype occurred a few times. This rearrangement joins TRBV7-6 to TRBJ1-1, with TRBD1 identical over 8 bases. CDR1 SGHVS and CDR2 FNYEAQ come from the germline V gene. The CDR3 is 15 residues long. V lost 5 bases and J lost 3; bases outside the gene matches: 8. Here the CDR3 reads CASSHTDRGDTEAFF. The CDR3 DNA reads as TGTGCCAGCAGCCACACCGACAGGGGTGACACTGAAGCTTTCTTT.

This clonotype was detected many times. This chain links TRBV12-3 or TRBV12-4 with TRBJ2-1; D unclear. V was pared by 1 base and J by 0 bases, with 4 bases between. The CDR3 totals 14 residues. As DNA, the CDR3 is TGTGCCAGCAGTTTAGGGGGCTCCTACAATGAGCAGTTCTTC. Encoded protein: CASSLGGSYNEQFF.

Ten or more counts support this clonotype. The chain uses TRBV6-5 and TRBJ2-5, with 11 bases matching TRBD2. With V trimmed by 5 bases and J by 5 bases, 4 bases remained unmatched. The CDR3 runs 14 residues. CDR1 MNHEY and CDR2 SVGAGI come from the germline V gene. CDR3 bases: TGTGCCAGCAGTCTAGCGGGAGGAGGCGAGACCCAGTACTTC. It encodes CASSLAGGGETQYF.

There are many counts of this clonotype. The CDR3 nucleotides are TGTGCCAGCAGCCCACCCGGGAACATTCAGTACTTC. Its protein product is CASSPPGNIQYF. The chain is built from TRBV7-2 and TRBJ2-4; D gene uncertain. This CDR3 comprises 12 residues. Trimming took off 5 bases at V and 7 bases at J, with 9 bases between the two ends. Germline V gene lookup returns CDR1 SGHTA and CDR2 FQGNSA.

This clonotype has a count of ten or more. This chain connects TRBV11-2 to TRBJ2-7, with TRBD2 identical over 8 bases. Looked up from germline, CDR1 is SGHAT and CDR2 is FQNNGV. The CDR3 has 16 residues. The trim removed 1 base at V and 3 bases at J, leaving 8 bases unmatched. The CDR3 coding sequence is TGTGCCAGCAGCTTAGCGCCGACTAGCGAGTTCTACGAGCAGTACTTC. Translation gives CASSLAPTSEFYEQYF.

This clonotype has at least ten counts. The genes are TRBV29-1 and TRBJ2-1; 13 bases align to TRBD2. Germline-derived CDR1 and CDR2 are SQVTM and ANQGSEA. J gave up 7 bases and V 7 bases, and 10 bases lay outside the gene matches. The CDR3 contains 15 residues. The CDR3 region has the DNA TGCAGCGGGGACCGGACTAGCGGGAGTGGGAATGAGCAGTTCTTC. This encodes CSGDRTSGSGNEQFF.

This clonotype was observed many times. The chain has TRBV20-1 and TRBJ1-5; D gene unclear. The germline CDR1 and CDR2 sequences are DFQATT and SNEGSKA (reference sequence). The length of the CDR3 is 14 residues. The ends were cut back, 0 bases at V and 8 bases at J, with 14 bases in the middle. The CDR3 here is CSARDTGRLEPQHF. Here the CDR3 DNA reads TGCAGTGCTAGAGATACGGGGAGATTAGAGCCCCAGCATTTT.

V is TRBV4-2 and J is TRBJ1-2; the D gene is possibly TRBD1 (5 bases). This CDR3 spans 14 amino acids. The germline V gene encodes CDR1 LGHNA and CDR2 YNFKEQ. V lost 1 base, J lost 9 bases, and 15 bases lay in between. The CDR3 is CASSQGTHRMSYTF. CDR3 in DNA: TGTGCCAGCAGCCAAGGGACACATCGTATGAGCTACACCTTC.

The table lists this clonotype with many counts. The chain links TRBV7-9 to TRBJ2-5; D is undetermined. The CDR3 is 12 residues long. The germline CDR1 and CDR2 sequences are SEHNR and FQNEAQ (reference sequence). Trimming removed 7 bases at V and 1 base at J, with 7 bases between. The CDR3 region is CASTDVQETQYF. CDR3 in DNA: TGTGCCAGCACCGACGTCCAAGAGACCCAGTACTTC.

This clonotype was seen at least ten times. The chain recombines TRBV6-5 with TRBJ1-3, with D unresolved. Germline CDR1 reads MNHEY; CDR2 reads SVGAGI. CDR3 length: 12 amino acids. Trimming left V 8 bases short and J 9 bases short, with 14 bases between. Written as DNA, the CDR3 is TGTGCCAGCTTTAGTTGGGAGGGCACCATATATTTT. It translates to CASFSWEGTIYF.

This clonotype was detected many times. The rearrangement joins TRBV5-8 to TRBJ1-5; 7 nucleotides match TRBD1. The V gene's germline CDR1 is SGHTS and CDR2 YDEGEE. The V and J ends lost 3 bases and 2 bases, in that order; junction bases with no gene match: 2. This CDR3 has 14 residues. The CDR3 is CASSWRGRNQPQHF. CDR3 DNA sequence: TGTGCCAGCAGCTGGAGGGGGCGCAATCAGCCCCAGCATTTT.

This clonotype was picked up many times. The genes are TRBV2 and TRBJ1-1; D ambiguous. Germline loops: CDR1 SNHLY, CDR2 FYNNEI. The CDR3 is 15 amino acids. V was shortened by 2 bases and J by 3 bases, with 13 bases between the two germline ends. CDR3 amino acids: CASSEYRGMDTEAFF. In DNA form, the CDR3 reads TGTGCCAGCAGTGAATACCGGGGTATGGACACTGAAGCTTTCTTT.

This clonotype came up many times. V is TRBV6-5 and J is TRBJ2-1; 8 bases agree with TRBD1. The CDR3 consists of 12 residues. With 5 bases clipped from V and 8 bases from J, the junction kept 2 bases outside the gene matches. Germline V gene sequence: CDR1 MNHEY, CDR2 SVGAGI. The CDR3 nucleotides are TGTGCCAGCAGTCCACAGGGGGATGAGCAGTTCTTC. This sequence encodes CASSPQGDEQFF.

This clonotype came up a few times. The genes are TRBV3-1 and TRBJ2-4; D unclear. V shed 4 bases and J shed 2 bases, with 6 bases lying between them. CDR1 and CDR2 (germline): LGHDT, YNNKEL (reference sequence). CDR3 length: 13 amino acids. The CDR3 nucleotides are TGTGCCAGCAGCCCAGTCACCAAAAACATTCAGTACTTC. Translating gives CASSPVTKNIQYF.

This clonotype appeared many times. CDR3 loop: CSVENWYNEQFF. CDR3 in DNA: TGCAGCGTTGAAAATTGGTACAATGAGCAGTTCTTC. The genes are TRBV29-1 and TRBJ2-1; D uncertain. The germline CDR1 and CDR2 sequences are SQVTM and ANQGSEA. The CDR3 contains 12 residues. Trimming left V 2 bases short and J 4 bases short, with 6 bases between.

The chain employs TRBV25-1 and TRBJ2-7; 7 nucleotides align to TRBD1. The CDR3 has 14 residues. V gave up 8 bases and J gave up 2 bases; unmatched junction bases: 9. CDR1 and CDR2 (germline): MGHDK, SYGVNS. CDR3 bases: TGTGCCAGCGCCGGGACAGAAGTTCCCTACGAGCAGTACTTC. It codes for CASAGTEVPYEQYF.

This clonotype was seen many times. The J gene is TRBJ1-1, the V gene TRBV29-1, with a weak D call TRBD1 (5 bases). Trimming shortened V by 4 bases and J by 3 bases, and 6 bases separated the two germline ends. The CDR3 totals 11 residues. In germline, CDR1 is SQVTM, CDR2 ANQGSEA. CDR3 region: CSVARDTEAFF. CDR3 DNA sequence: TGCAGCGTTGCCAGGGACACTGAAGCTTTCTTT.